This T cell receptor (beta chain) was observed in a study of CD8 T cells in ankylosing spondylitis. Study-level points and caveats: Significant enrichment of disease-linked clones was reportedly seen in matched ankylosing spondylitis synovial fluid. Disease-linked clones had a CD8+ phenotype and relatively low frequency in peripheral blood. Characteristic, it appeared, of ankylosing spondylitis blood was a TCR beta motif of about eight highly homologous variants.

The V and J ends lost 1 base and 4 bases respectively, with 10 bases between them. This CDR3 is built from 14 residues. In germline, CDR1 is LNHNV, CDR2 YYDKDF (reference sequence). It was by quantitative 5'-RACE with molecular barcodes that TCR beta libraries were made. TCRdb re-called the 5' RACE reads with MiXCR, one entry per CDR3 protein. The data contain some 450,000 distinct CDR3 sequences, roughly 15% of them singletons. This clonotype was detected ten times or more. Its antigen is unidentified. Source material: blood, either unsorted or a sorted T cell fraction (not recorded which). The chain joins TRBV15 to TRBJ1-2; possible D gene TRBD1, 6 bases. This receptor was taken from a male donor with ankylosing spondylitis. CDR3 bases: TGTGCCACCAGCAGAGTTAGGGGGAGCTATGGCTACACCTTC. This gives the protein CATSRVRGSYGYTF.